This entry lists 14 T cell receptor beta chains sequenced from one sample in a study of T cell responses to AZD1222 COVID-19 vaccine (dated by TCRdb to 2020 to 2022). The library relied on the immunoSEQ multiplex PCR assay. Here the immuneACCESS table is served through TCRdb, limited to in-frame sequences with V and J called. Missing clones are a known gap in these copies; in checked studies unresolved V genes cover under half, and the rest lacks a known reason. The sample records about 150,000 clones, around 91% of which are singletons. Under 5.5% of the sample is held by the ten biggest clonotypes. The time point label for this specimen denotes: baseline before first vaccination. Source: peripheral blood, taken on day 0 of AZD1222 vaccination. These receptors were obtained from an adult in good health.

This chain joins TRBV6-1 and TRBJ2-2; D call uncertain. The CDR3 spans 15 residues. V gave up 1 base and J gave up 1 base, with 7 bases separating them. Germline V gives CDR1 MNHNS, CDR2 SASEGT. CDR3 in DNA: TGTGCCAGCAGTGAAGGTTTACTGAACACCGGGGAGCTGTTTTTT. Protein product: CASSEGLLNTGELFF.

This clone was picked up one time. The V call is TRBV7-9, the J call TRBJ2-2; tentatively, D is TRBD1 (5 bases). This CDR3 has 14 residues. Germline CDR1 is SEHNR and CDR2 is FQNEAQ (reference sequence). V was clipped by 1 base and J by 7 bases, with 10 bases between them. The CDR3, as DNA: TGTGCCAGCAGCTTAGAGGGGCTAATCGGGGAGCTGTTTTTT. It specifies CASSLEGLIGELFF. The whole variable domain, remainder taken from reference TRBV7-9 and TRBJ2-2, is DTGVSQNPRHKITKRGQNVTFRCDPISEHNRLYWYRQTLGQGPEFLTYFQNEAQLEKSRLLSDRFSAERPKGSFSTLEIQRTEQGDSAMYLCASSLEGLIGELFFGEGSRLTVL.

The chain carries TRBV5-5 and TRBJ1-2, with D hard to call. Trimming removed 4 bases at V and 2 bases at J, with 9 bases between. Germline CDR1 reads SGHKS; CDR2 reads YYEKEE (reference sequence). The CDR3 covers 13 residues. CDR3 protein: CASSPWVNYGYTF. CDR3 bases: TGTGCCAGCAGCCCCTGGGTAAACTATGGCTACACCTTC.

This chain uses TRBV5-5 with TRBJ2-7, with 7 nucleotides matching TRBD2. After removal of 0 bases from V and 3 bases from J, the junction contained 6 bases not matched to a gene. The CDR3 has 15 residues. Germline V gives CDR1 SGHKS, CDR2 YYEKEE (reference sequence). DNA for the CDR3: TGTGCCAGCAGCTTGGTTCTGGGAGGGTTCTACGAGCAGTACTTC. It encodes CASSLVLGGFYEQYF.

V usage is TRBV7-9 and J usage is TRBJ1-1, with no clear D. The CDR3 is 12 amino acids. Germline V gene data show CDR1 as SEHNR and CDR2 as FQNEAQ (reference sequence). The V end was cut by 8 bases, the J end by 3 bases, with 10 bases between. CDR3 amino acids: CASSRGDTEAFF. The CDR3 DNA reads as TGTGCCAGCTCTCGGGGAGACACTGAAGCTTTCTTT.

The chain uses TRBV6-5 and TRBJ1-3; the D is unclear. Germline CDR1 reads MNHEY; CDR2 reads SVGAGI. This CDR3 comprises 14 residues. Trimming removed 4 bases at V and 6 bases at J, with 13 bases between. As DNA, the CDR3 is TGTGCCAGCAGTTCGCCGGGTTCGGTAAACACCATATATTTT. Translation: CASSSPGSVNTIYF.

This chain connects TRBV28 to TRBJ2-7; possible D gene TRBD2, 6 bases. Per the germline V gene, CDR1 is MDHEN and CDR2 is SYDVKM. Trimming shortened V by 2 bases and J by 0 bases, and 8 bases separated the two germline ends. The CDR3 has 14 amino acids. The DNA of the CDR3 is TGTGCCAGCAGTTTAGGCGGGACCTCCTACGAGCAGTACTTC. Protein: CASSLGGTSYEQYF.

The chain employs TRBV29-1 and TRBJ2-2; the D gene is possibly TRBD1 (6 bases). From germline, CDR1 is SQVTM and CDR2 ANQGSEA. The V gene lost 5 bases and the J gene lost 6 bases, with 10 bases spanning the gap. This CDR3 region has 12 residues. Here the CDR3 reads CSVPRGAGELFF. DNA of the CDR3: TGCAGCGTTCCCAGGGGAGCCGGGGAGCTGTTTTTT.

V is TRBV3-1 (or the pseudogene TRBV3-2) and J is TRBJ2-7; TRBD2 matches 12 bases. Germline values: CDR1 LGHDT, CDR2 YNNKEL (reference sequence). The V segment lost 1 base and the J segment 2 bases; nucleotides outside the gene matches: 9. This CDR3 has 18 amino acids. CDR3 DNA: TGTGCCAGCAGCCAAGGACTAGCGGGAGTAGCCTCCCCCTACGAGCAGTACTTC. Translating gives CASSQGLAGVASPYEQYF.

The gene calls are TRBV5-1 and TRBJ1-3; no clear D gene. Trimming removed 3 bases at V and 4 bases at J, with 8 bases between. The CDR3 runs to 13 residues. CDR1 and CDR2 from the germline V gene are SGHRS and YFSETQ. The CDR3 nucleotides are TGCGCCAGCAGCTCGGACGTAGGAAACACCATATATTTT. It translates to CASSSDVGNTIYF.

The sample holds one count of this clone. The chain joins TRBV27 to TRBJ1-1; tentatively, D is TRBD1 (6 bases). V was clipped by 10 bases and J by 1 base, with 13 bases between them. The CDR3 is 13 residues long. The germline gives CDR1 MNHEY, CDR2 SMNVEV (reference sequence). CDR3 sequence: CATSDSENTEAFF. The CDR3 DNA is TGTGCCACCTCGGACAGCGAGAACACTGAAGCTTTCTTT.

V usage is TRBV27 and J usage is TRBJ2-1, with D unclear. CDR1 and CDR2 from the germline V gene are MNHEY and SMNVEV (reference sequence). The CDR3 is 14 amino acids. Deletions cut 0 bases from V and 6 bases from J, with 9 bases between. The CDR3 nucleotides read TGTGCCAGCAGTTTATCACGCTCTTCCAATGAGCAGTTCTTC. Translation gives CASSLSRSSNEQFF.

This chain connects TRBV6-2 or TRBV6-3 to TRBJ2-3, with D uncertain. The CDR3 totals 14 residues. V lost 2 bases to trimming and J lost 6 bases, with 12 bases between them. In germline, CDR1 is MNHEY, CDR2 SVGEGT. Written as DNA, the CDR3 is TGTGCCAGCAGTTACCCGAGTAGCCGGGATACGCAGTATTTT. Translation: CASSYPSSRDTQYF.

The chain combines TRBV28 with TRBJ2-7; D is uncertain. Germline values: CDR1 MDHEN, CDR2 SYDVKM. The CDR3 covers 16 residues. V lost 2 bases to trimming and J lost 4 bases, with 18 bases between them. The CDR3, as DNA: TGTGCCAGCAGTTTAGTGAGCGATAGGGTTTCATACGAGCAGTACTTC. Translation: CASSLVSDRVSYEQYF.